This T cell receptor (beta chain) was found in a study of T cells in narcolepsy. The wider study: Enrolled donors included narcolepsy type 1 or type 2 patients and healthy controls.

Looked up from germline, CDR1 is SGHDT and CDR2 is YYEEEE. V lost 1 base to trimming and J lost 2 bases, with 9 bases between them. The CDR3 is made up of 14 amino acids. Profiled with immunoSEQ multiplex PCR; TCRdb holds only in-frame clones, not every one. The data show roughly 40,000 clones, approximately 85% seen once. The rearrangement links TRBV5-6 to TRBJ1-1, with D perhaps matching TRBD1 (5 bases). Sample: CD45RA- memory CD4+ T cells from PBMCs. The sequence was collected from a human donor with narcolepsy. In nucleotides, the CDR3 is TGTGCCAGCAGCTTGTGGGGGGGAAACACTGAAGCTTTCTTT. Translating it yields CASSLWGGNTEAFF.